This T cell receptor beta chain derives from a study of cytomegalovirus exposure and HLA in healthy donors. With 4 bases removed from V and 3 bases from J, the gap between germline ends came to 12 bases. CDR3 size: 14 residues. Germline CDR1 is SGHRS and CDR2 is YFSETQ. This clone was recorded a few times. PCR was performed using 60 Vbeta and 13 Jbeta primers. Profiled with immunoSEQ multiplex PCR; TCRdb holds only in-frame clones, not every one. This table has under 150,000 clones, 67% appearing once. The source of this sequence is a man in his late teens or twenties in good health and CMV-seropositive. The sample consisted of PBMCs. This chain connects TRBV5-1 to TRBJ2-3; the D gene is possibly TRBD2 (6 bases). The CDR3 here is CASSRTTLTDTQYF. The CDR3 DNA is TGCGCCAGCAGCCGGACTACTTTGACAGATACGCAGTATTTT.